Listed below are T cell receptor beta chains from one sample, sequenced in a study of cytomegalovirus exposure and HLA in healthy donors. Sequencing was performed with immunoSEQ multiplex PCR; in TCRdb, only in-frame clones are kept and a portion is missing. The sample lists tens of thousands of clones, approximately 78% occurring once. The sequenced sample was PBMCs. These receptor sequences come from a woman in her 30s in good health and CMV-seronegative. The CDR3 runs from the conserved cysteine through the conserved F or W. Fields, in order: CDR3 protein, clone size, V gene, J gene, D gene. The D gene is left open where the match is weak. Clone size is not always given. Where it is, it says once, few, many or a class for expanded clones.

cdr3_aa: CATSNSYNEQFF
clone_size: few
v_call: TRBV7-6
j_call: TRBJ2-1
d_call: -

cdr3_aa: CASSPLGAGGLTDTQYF
clone_size: few
v_call: TRBV28
j_call: TRBJ2-3
d_call: TRBD2

cdr3_aa: CASSSPSGGLGELFF
clone_size: -
v_call: TRBV6-5
j_call: TRBJ2-2
d_call: TRBD2

cdr3_aa: CASSQDSNLGGEAFF
clone_size: -
v_call: TRBV4-2
j_call: TRBJ1-1
d_call: -

cdr3_aa: CASSELTGGSVNEQFF
clone_size: -
v_call: TRBV6-1
j_call: TRBJ2-1
d_call: TRBD2

cdr3_aa: CASDGAGSGNQPQHF
clone_size: -
v_call: TRBV2
j_call: TRBJ1-5
d_call: -

cdr3_aa: CSGEGLAENNEQFF
clone_size: -
v_call: TRBV29-1
j_call: TRBJ2-1
d_call: TRBD2

cdr3_aa: CASSLAGGDIQYF
clone_size: -
v_call: TRBV7-9
j_call: TRBJ2-4
d_call: TRBD2

cdr3_aa: CASSLVVGGPGDTQYF
clone_size: -
v_call: TRBV7-2
j_call: TRBJ2-3
d_call: -

cdr3_aa: CASSYSQANTEAFF
clone_size: few
v_call: TRBV6-5
j_call: TRBJ1-1
d_call: -

cdr3_aa: CAGIQGANEQFF
clone_size: once
v_call: TRBV30
j_call: TRBJ2-1
d_call: TRBD1

cdr3_aa: CASSLTGSSYNSPLHF
clone_size: -
v_call: TRBV11-2
j_call: TRBJ1-6
d_call: TRBD1

cdr3_aa: CASSTGQSGYTF
clone_size: -
v_call: TRBV28
j_call: TRBJ1-2
d_call: -

cdr3_aa: CASSIGQTNTEAFF
clone_size: few
v_call: TRBV19
j_call: TRBJ1-1
d_call: -

cdr3_aa: CASKTGTGESNEQFF
clone_size: few
v_call: TRBV28
j_call: TRBJ2-1
d_call: TRBD1

cdr3_aa: CASSWETGNTIYF
clone_size: -
v_call: TRBV5-1
j_call: TRBJ1-3
d_call: -

cdr3_aa: CAIRTGDNYGYTF
clone_size: -
v_call: TRBV10-3
j_call: TRBJ1-2
d_call: TRBD1

cdr3_aa: CAWSGRVAYEQYF
clone_size: -
v_call: TRBV30
j_call: TRBJ2-7
d_call: -

cdr3_aa: CASREDSGELFF
clone_size: -
v_call: TRBV9
j_call: TRBJ2-2
d_call: -

cdr3_aa: CASSLTGQATNEKLFF
clone_size: -
v_call: TRBV5-1
j_call: TRBJ1-4
d_call: -

cdr3_aa: CASSLVGGHSEAFF
clone_size: few
v_call: TRBV5-1
j_call: TRBJ1-1
d_call: -

cdr3_aa: CASSQTPSLGTRYEQFF
clone_size: -
v_call: TRBV5-1
j_call: TRBJ2-1
d_call: TRBD2

cdr3_aa: CAWSEQLYSNQPQHF
clone_size: -
v_call: TRBV30
j_call: TRBJ1-5
d_call: -

cdr3_aa: CARGNGGGRTYQPQHF
clone_size: -
v_call: TRBV7-9
j_call: TRBJ1-5
d_call: -

cdr3_aa: CASSQDADSLSPYEQYF
clone_size: -
v_call: TRBV4-1
j_call: TRBJ2-7
d_call: -

cdr3_aa: CASSETSGGYNEQFF
clone_size: -
v_call: TRBV6-4
j_call: TRBJ2-1
d_call: TRBD2

cdr3_aa: CASSRTSGDEQYF
clone_size: few
v_call: TRBV10-2
j_call: TRBJ2-7
d_call: TRBD2

cdr3_aa: CASSWGLGGQETQYF
clone_size: -
v_call: TRBV5-6
j_call: TRBJ2-5
d_call: TRBD2

cdr3_aa: CASSRQGVSGNTIYF
clone_size: -
v_call: TRBV6-5
j_call: TRBJ1-3
d_call: TRBD1

cdr3_aa: CASSGTRFYNEQFF
clone_size: once
v_call: TRBV25-1
j_call: TRBJ2-1
d_call: TRBD2

cdr3_aa: CAWSVPPGGRTQPQHF
clone_size: -
v_call: TRBV30
j_call: TRBJ1-5
d_call: TRBD1

cdr3_aa: CASGGIEETQYF
clone_size: -
v_call: TRBV5-1
j_call: TRBJ2-5
d_call: -

cdr3_aa: CASSFRTGGPNTQYF
clone_size: once
v_call: TRBV5-6
j_call: TRBJ2-3
d_call: TRBD2

cdr3_aa: CASRGGATNTGELFF
clone_size: -
v_call: TRBV28
j_call: TRBJ2-2
d_call: TRBD1

cdr3_aa: CATSSGQGVAYGYTF
clone_size: -
v_call: TRBV15
j_call: TRBJ1-2
d_call: TRBD1

cdr3_aa: CASSASLAGGYDF
clone_size: -
v_call: TRBV25-1
j_call: TRBJ2-5
d_call: TRBD2

cdr3_aa: CASTGLAGDREQFF
clone_size: -
v_call: TRBV7-9
j_call: TRBJ2-1
d_call: TRBD2

cdr3_aa: CASSLFEGDGANVLTF
clone_size: -
v_call: TRBV28
j_call: TRBJ2-6
d_call: -

cdr3_aa: CASRTRTAYGYTF
clone_size: -
v_call: TRBV6-5
j_call: TRBJ1-2
d_call: -

cdr3_aa: CSDEGKVCSNQPQHF
clone_size: -
v_call: TRBV29-1
j_call: TRBJ1-5
d_call: -

cdr3_aa: CAWSSGVGYTF
clone_size: -
v_call: TRBV30
j_call: TRBJ1-2
d_call: -

cdr3_aa: CAWSRGTTNEQFF
clone_size: -
v_call: TRBV30
j_call: TRBJ2-1
d_call: -

cdr3_aa: CATSRDPRRSYNEQFF
clone_size: -
v_call: TRBV15
j_call: TRBJ2-1
d_call: -

cdr3_aa: CASSLPGGQETQYF
clone_size: once
v_call: TRBV7-9
j_call: TRBJ2-5
d_call: -

cdr3_aa: CASSYLDRLQLFF
clone_size: -
v_call: TRBV6-6
j_call: TRBJ1-4
d_call: -

cdr3_aa: CASSRRQILPEKLFF
clone_size: -
v_call: TRBV11-1
j_call: TRBJ1-4
d_call: -

cdr3_aa: CASSTGLPHNEQFF
clone_size: -
v_call: TRBV5-4
j_call: TRBJ2-1
d_call: TRBD2

cdr3_aa: CASSPGTLYEKLFF
clone_size: -
v_call: TRBV9
j_call: TRBJ1-4
d_call: -

cdr3_aa: CASSLEASSSYEQYF
clone_size: -
v_call: TRBV5-8
j_call: TRBJ2-7
d_call: -

cdr3_aa: CASSPMTSGGYEQYF
clone_size: once
v_call: TRBV6-5
j_call: TRBJ2-7
d_call: TRBD2